The 26 T cell receptor beta chains given below trace back to one sample, sequenced in a study of PD-1 blockade in classical Hodgkin lymphoma (TCRdb year 2020). Read against the paper, the sample's time point label means: cycle 4 day 1 (C4D1), after less than 7 weeks of nivolumab. Every trial patient had relapsed after autologous stem cell transplantation, and cohorts A, B and C differed in prior brentuximab vedotin exposure. Magnetic negative selection with a Miltenyi CD4+ T cell isolation kit was used to purify CD4+ T cells from thawed PBMCs. The library relied on the immunoSEQ multiplex PCR assay. Here the immuneACCESS table is served through TCRdb, limited to in-frame sequences with V and J called. Missing clones are a known gap in these copies; in checked studies unresolved V genes cover under half, and the rest lacks a known reason. For this sample the table gives about 27,000 clones, of which about 85% were detected only once. In total, the top ten clones hold 2% to 2.5% of the sample.

Source: CD4+ T cells from blood, taken before the fourth cycle of nivolumab. The receptors stem from a human donor with classical Hodgkin lymphoma.

This sequence joins TRBV5-4 and TRBJ1-6; D unresolved. The germline V gene has CDR1 SGHNT and CDR2 YYREEE (reference sequence). Between the trimmed V and J ends, which lost 5 bases and 0 bases, there was a span of 6 bases. This CDR3 region has 14 residues. The CDR3 sequence: CASSTGSYNSPLHF. The CDR3 DNA reads TGTGCCAGCAGTACCGGCTCCTATAATTCACCCCTCCACTTT.

The chain uses TRBV6-6 and TRBJ1-2, with D tentatively TRBD1 (6 bases). The germline CDR1 and CDR2 sequences are MNHNY and SVGAGI (reference sequence). The CDR3 contains 15 residues. Trimming removed 0 bases at V and 6 bases at J, with 14 bases between. Written as DNA, the CDR3 is TGTGCCAGCAGTTACTCTTTCGGGGGCGGTAATGGCTACACCTTC. Translating it yields CASSYSFGGGNGYTF.

This clone was detected only once. This chain links TRBV6-1 with TRBJ2-7, with TRBD2 identical over 8 bases. Germline CDR1 MNHNS, CDR2 SASEGT. The CDR3 runs 12 residues. V dropped 10 bases and J dropped 5; count of bases not matched to a gene: 7. Here the CDR3 reads CATGGTPHEQYF. The CDR3 DNA is TGTGCCACGGGAGGGACGCCGCACGAGCAGTACTTC.

V gene TRBV18 combines with J gene TRBJ2-5; a weak D match, TRBD2 (6 bases). The length of the CDR3 is 15 residues. The ends were cut back, 2 bases at V and 3 bases at J, with 13 bases in the middle. Germline V lookup: CDR1 KGHSH, CDR2 LQKENI. CDR3 in amino acids: CASSPGRRREETQYF. The CDR3 nucleotides read TGTGCCAGCTCACCAGGGCGTAGGAGGGAAGAGACCCAGTACTTC.

The rearrangement links TRBV5-1 to TRBJ1-1, with D uncertain. The V and J ends lost 4 bases and 3 bases respectively, with 13 bases between them. The CDR3 is 14 amino acids. Per germline, CDR1 SGHRS and CDR2 YFSETQ. CDR3 nucleotide sequence: TGCGCCAGCAGCCGGAATGACGTGGACACTGAAGCTTTCTTT. Its translation is CASSRNDVDTEAFF.

This clone was detected only a few times. The chain couples TRBV21-1 to TRBJ2-7; no check of the table's D call, TRBD2, against the DNA was made. TRBV21-1 is noted as a pseudogene. The CDR3 sequence is 14 residues long. CDR3 in amino acids: CASSKVAGGYEQYF. The CDR3 DNA sequence: TGTGCCAGCAGCAAGGTAGCGGGAGGATACGAGCAGTACTTC.

The rearrangement joins TRBV11-3 to TRBJ2-5; D ambiguous. In germline, CDR1 is SGHNT, CDR2 YENEEA. V lost 3 bases to trimming and J lost 1 base, with 6 bases between them. CDR3 length: 13 residues. CDR3 in DNA: TGTGCCAGCAGCTTGGCTAGCCAAGAGACCCAGTACTTC. It is translated as CASSLASQETQYF.

This clone was detected once. The rearrangement joins TRBV28 to TRBJ2-1; TRBD2 aligns across 7 bases. Germline V gives CDR1 MDHEN, CDR2 SYDVKM. The ends lost 6 bases at V and 9 bases at J; junction bases unmatched: 8. The CDR3 is 13 residues long. The CDR3 DNA sequence: TGTGCCAGCAGAGTCCCTGCGGGAGCTGAGCAGTTCTTC. As protein: CASRVPAGAEQFF.

V is TRBV11-3 and J is TRBJ2-5; no clear D gene. With 1 base removed from V and 1 base from J, the gap between germline ends came to 10 bases. The CDR3 sequence is 15 residues long. Germline CDR1 and CDR2: SGHNT and YENEEA. The DNA of the CDR3 is TGTGCCAGCAGCTTAGGGGCTACCCCCCAAGAGACCCAGTACTTC. Translating gives CASSLGATPQETQYF.

This clone was observed a few times. The chain employs TRBV10-3 and TRBJ1-3; no reliable D call. The CDR3 is made up of 13 amino acids. Per germline, CDR1 ENHRY and CDR2 SYGVKD. The V end was cut by 6 bases, the J end by 0 bases, with 6 bases between. The CDR3 loop is CAIRVSSGNTIYF. The DNA of the CDR3 is TGTGCCATCAGGGTTAGCTCTGGAAACACCATATATTTT.

The chain recombines TRBV7-9 with TRBJ2-5, with TRBD2 identical over 7 bases. With 3 bases clipped from V and 4 bases from J, the junction kept 8 bases outside the gene matches. The germline gives CDR1 SEHNR, CDR2 FQNEAQ (reference sequence). The CDR3 covers 15 residues. CDR3 in DNA: TGTGCCAGCAGCTTGGGACTACTAGCGAGAGAGACCCAGTACTTC. Its protein product is CASSLGLLARETQYF.

This rearrangement joins TRBV15 to TRBJ1-3, with D possibly being TRBD1 (5 bases). V gave up 1 base and J gave up 1 base, with 8 bases separating them. Germline V gene data show CDR1 as LNHNV and CDR2 as YYDKDF (reference sequence). CDR3 length: 15 amino acids. Written as DNA, the CDR3 is TGTGCCACCAGCAGAGTTCGGGGGTCTGGAAACACCATATATTTT. Amino acid sequence: CATSRVRGSGNTIYF.

This chain uses TRBV27 with TRBJ2-1; 8 nucleotides match TRBD1. V dropped 3 bases and J dropped 12; count of bases not matched to a gene: 4. The length of the CDR3 is 12 residues. Germline V gives CDR1 MNHEY, CDR2 SMNVEV (reference sequence). CDR3 loop: CASSFPGTGQFF. CDR3 in DNA: TGTGCCAGCAGTTTCCCCGGGACAGGGCAGTTCTTC.

J is TRBJ1-2 and V is TRBV5-1; the match to TRBD1 covers 7 bases. The CDR3 totals 16 residues. Germline V CDR1 and CDR2: SGHRS, YFSETQ. The V segment lost 4 bases and the J segment 4 bases; nucleotides outside the gene matches: 13. The CDR3 bases are TGCGCCAGCAGCCCAGATATGACAGGGATGGTCTATGGCTACACCTTC. It specifies CASSPDMTGMVYGYTF.

The chain couples TRBV18 to TRBJ1-1; maybe TRBD1 (6 bases). V dropped 3 bases and J dropped 4 bases, with 9 bases sitting between them. CDR1 and CDR2 from the germline V gene are KGHSH and LQKENI. This CDR3 contains 13 residues. The CDR3 here is CASSPGQITEAFF. The CDR3 region has the DNA TGTGCCAGCTCACCTGGACAGATCACTGAAGCTTTCTTT.

The chain is built from TRBV7-2 and TRBJ2-7, with a possible D match to TRBD2 (5 bases). The V end was cut by 1 base, the J end by 6 bases, with 19 bases between. Looked up from germline, CDR1 is SGHTA and CDR2 is FQGNSA. The CDR3 contains 16 residues. This CDR3 is CASSLVSASSSGEQYF. DNA of the CDR3: TGTGCCAGCAGCTTAGTATCCGCTAGCAGCTCAGGCGAGCAGTACTTC.

CDR3 protein: CASRPPGQGAAEAFF. CDR3 DNA sequence: TGTGCCAGCAGACCACCCGGACAGGGGGCGGCTGAAGCTTTCTTT. V gene TRBV6-5 combines with J gene TRBJ1-1, with TRBD1 matching 11 bases. Trimming removed 6 bases from V and 6 bases from J; junction bases left unmatched: 9. Germline CDR1 is MNHEY and CDR2 is SVGAGI. There are 15 residues in the CDR3.

This chain connects TRBV11-2 to TRBJ2-1, with 9 positions matching TRBD2. The CDR3 spans 15 residues. Germline lookup yields CDR1 SGHAT and CDR2 FQNNGV. With 6 bases clipped from V and 9 bases from J, the junction kept 12 bases outside the gene matches. CDR3 DNA: TGTGCCAGCAGGGCCTGGGGCGGGAGGGCCCCTGAGCAGTTCTTC. This gives the protein CASRAWGGRAPEQFF.

J is TRBJ2-3 and V is TRBV7-2, with D uncertain. V gave up 1 base and J gave up 11 bases, with 10 bases separating them. The CDR3 runs 12 residues. From germline, CDR1 is SGHTA and CDR2 FQGNSA. DNA for the CDR3: TGTGCCAGCAGCTTAGTTAATAGAGAGCAGTATTTT. Residues: CASSLVNREQYF.

This chain uses TRBV29-1 with TRBJ1-1; no reliable D call. This CDR3 has 14 amino acids. The germline V and J ends were trimmed by 4 bases and 2 bases, with 14 bases remaining between them. From germline, CDR1 is SQVTM and CDR2 ANQGSEA. The CDR3 coding sequence is TGCAGCGTTGTTTTTTGGGGTTCTAACACTGAAGCTTTCTTT. Translated, it gives CSVVFWGSNTEAFF.

The rearrangement uses TRBV6-5 and TRBJ2-7; 8 bases are shared with TRBD1. Trimming removed 3 bases from V and 1 base from J; junction bases left unmatched: 5. Germline loops: CDR1 MNHEY, CDR2 SVGAGI. The CDR3 has 15 amino acids. The CDR3 here is CASSYVQGVSYEQYF. The CDR3 region has the DNA TGTGCCAGCAGTTATGTACAGGGGGTATCCTACGAGCAGTACTTC.

V is TRBV19 and J is TRBJ1-2; D call uncertain. V was shortened by 0 bases and J by 2 bases, with 7 bases between the two germline ends. In germline, CDR1 is LNHDA, CDR2 SQIVND (reference sequence). This CDR3 contains 14 residues. The DNA for the CDR3 is TGTGCCAGTAGTATAGATCGGGGAAACTATGGCTACACCTTC. This codes for CASSIDRGNYGYTF.

Here the CDR3 DNA reads TGTGCCAGCAGACCGGGACAGGGGGGCTACACCTTC. This gives the protein CASRPGQGGYTF. The rearrangement links TRBV6-6 to TRBJ1-2; 10 bases match TRBD1. This CDR3 is 12 amino acids long. CDR1 MNHNY and CDR2 SVGAGI come from the germline V gene (reference sequence). The junction had 3 bases not matched to a gene; V was cut back by 6 bases and J by 8 bases.

V and J are TRBV27 and TRBJ2-7; D not certain. V was pared by 6 bases and J by 0 bases, with 6 bases between. Germline loops: CDR1 MNHEY, CDR2 SMNVEV (reference sequence). This CDR3 is 12 amino acids long. Here the CDR3 DNA reads TGTGCCAGCAGGCCGAACTCCTACGAGCAGTACTTC. This encodes CASRPNSYEQYF.

This sequence joins TRBV6-4 and TRBJ2-5, with D unclear. Germline V CDR1 and CDR2: MRHNA, SNTAGT. Trimming took 0 bases from V and 9 from J, leaving 11 bases between them. This CDR3 contains 13 residues. The CDR3 nucleotides are TGTGCCAGCAGTGACTCCGATTGGGCGGCCCAGTACTTC. It is translated as CASSDSDWAAQYF.

The chain recombines TRBV5-1 with TRBJ1-2; 9 nucleotides match TRBD1. CDR3 size: 14 residues. Germline V gene lookup returns CDR1 SGHRS and CDR2 YFSETQ. The ends lost 4 bases at V and 2 bases at J; junction bases unmatched: 3. CDR3: CASSRDRENYGYTF. The CDR3 DNA reads as TGCGCCAGCAGCCGGGACAGGGAAAACTATGGCTACACCTTC.